This is a list of T cell receptor beta chains from one sample in a study of blood T cell repertoires in COVID-19. TCRdb's table, derived via immunoSEQ multiplex PCR, lists solely in-frame clones and lacks some. This table has about 190,000 clones, 70% to 85% appearing once. Sequences were obtained from peripheral blood. The receptor source for this set is a woman aged 25 to 39 with acute or convalescent COVID-19. The conserved cysteine and the conserved F or W are not part of the CDR3 here. The order of the fields is V gene, clone size, CDR3 protein. Size is omitted from some rows. Given values are once, few, many or a class for expanded clones.

TRBV4-1,few,ASSQTGNMNTEAF
TRBV19,-,ASSSPRRVNEQF
TRBV7-9,-,ASSLTWREGNEQF
TRBV11-3,few,ASSQGAYNEQF
TRBV27,-,ASSLHTSGTDTQY
TRBV5-1,-,ASSFRALEVGSYEQY
TRBV28,-,ASSLPDSVFTEKPNQPQH
TRBV13,-,ASSLASGKNIQY
TRBV5-1,-,ASSFTFTYEQY
TRBV6-6,-,ASSYPTSREQY
TRBV7-9,-,ASSLALAGGTDTQY
TRBV7-9,few,ASSPRATNEKLF
TRBV10-3,-,AISELGQGNYGYT
TRBV19,-,ASTIGTGRGGEAF
TRBV7-9,-,ASSRISDTQY
TRBV30,-,AWRLTGTGGTGELF
TRBV4-3,-,ASSPRDTAGNTIY
TRBV30,-,AWSADSPSTQY
TRBV19,-,ASSSSTGNTEAF
TRBV12-3/TRBV12-4,-,ASSPQGYGYT
TRBV10-1,-,ASSVRGNSPLH
TRBV6-6,once,ASNSGRDRITEAF
TRBV5-1,-,ASAVGTFNTEAF
TRBV7-9,-,ASTWDSNTGELF
TRBV27,-,ASSLPDSSYNEQF
TRBV2,-,ASSEKSTGRGYT
TRBV23-1,-,ASKKGVRAKNIQY
TRBV7-9,-,ASRQGFNTIY
TRBV6-5,-,ASRSSHEQY
TRBV7-9,-,ASSKPRELAKNIQY
TRBV7-6,-,ASSRFSGSLTAGANVLT
TRBV29-1,many,SVEDSQSYEQY
TRBV23-1,-,ASSQSKGTAPYEQY
TRBV3-1/TRBV3-2,few,ASSQARDSSGNTIY
TRBV16,few,ASSQSGLGQGSYEQY
TRBV19,-,ASSSFRRGINYGYT
TRBV3-1/TRBV3-2,-,ASSPQRHQPQH
TRBV5-1,-,ASRYGAGAEAF
TRBV30,-,AWSVLGGGEKLF
TRBV24-1,-,ATSDAGVTQY
TRBV6-2/TRBV6-3,-,ASSYSGQGTEAF
TRBV6-2/TRBV6-3,few,ASSRGQFSNQPQH
TRBV5-1,once,ASSLLSRGIYEQY
TRBV4-2,-,ASSQAVGQGNQPQH
TRBV4-3,-,ASSRARGGDEQF
TRBV27,once,ASPPYSNQPQH
TRBV30,-,AWSGQGTEAF
TRBV10-3,-,AISMDSGYT
TRBV28,-,ASSFFWGRREQF
TRBV4-2,-,ASSREQGASGGYT
TRBV5-1,few,ASSPTGTYEQY
TRBV11-2,-,ASSLDERGLADIAKNIQY